The source of this TCR beta chain is a study of regulatory T cells in long-lasting Graves disease. Time point indicated: newly diagnosed GD, antithyroid drugs for less than 3 months. The TCR library was prepared using RNA isolated from PBMCs. Arm-PCR with iRepertoire HTBI primers amplified the CDR3 regions for these TCR beta libraries. TCRdb re-called the multiplex PCR reads through MiXCR, storing one row per CDR3 protein. The sample contains some 600,000 distinct CDR3 sequences, around 15% of which appear only once. Germline values: CDR1 LNHDA, CDR2 SQIVND (reference sequence). The V end was cut by 6 bases, the J end by 7 bases, with 15 bases between. There are 13 residues in the CDR3. This clonotype came up a few times. A further study also used this sample, focusing on T cells in Graves' hyperthyroidism and ophthalmopathy.

The chain couples TRBV19 to TRBJ1-1, with D unresolved. Sample: peripheral blood mononuclear cells (PBMCs), taken at new diagnosis, from a patient treated with antithyroid drugs. This receptor was obtained from a young man with Graves disease. The CDR3, as DNA: TGTGCCAGTAGAGCCGGTATTGGGAGTGAAGCTTTCTTT. Translated, it gives CASRAGIGSEAFF.